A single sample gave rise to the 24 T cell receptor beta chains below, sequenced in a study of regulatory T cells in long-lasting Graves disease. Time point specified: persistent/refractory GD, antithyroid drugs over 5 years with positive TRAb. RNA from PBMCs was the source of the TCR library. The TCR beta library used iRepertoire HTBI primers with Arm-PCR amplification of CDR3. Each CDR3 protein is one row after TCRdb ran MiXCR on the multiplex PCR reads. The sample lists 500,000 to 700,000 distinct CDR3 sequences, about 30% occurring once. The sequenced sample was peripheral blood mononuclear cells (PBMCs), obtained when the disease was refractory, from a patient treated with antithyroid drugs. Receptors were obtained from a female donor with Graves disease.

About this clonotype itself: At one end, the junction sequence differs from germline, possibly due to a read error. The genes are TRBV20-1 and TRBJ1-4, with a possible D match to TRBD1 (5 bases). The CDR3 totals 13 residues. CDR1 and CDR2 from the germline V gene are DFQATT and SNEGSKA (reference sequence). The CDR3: CSTRAGLNEKLFF. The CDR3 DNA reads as TGCAGTACTAGGGCAGGGTTAAATGAAAAACTGTTTTTT.

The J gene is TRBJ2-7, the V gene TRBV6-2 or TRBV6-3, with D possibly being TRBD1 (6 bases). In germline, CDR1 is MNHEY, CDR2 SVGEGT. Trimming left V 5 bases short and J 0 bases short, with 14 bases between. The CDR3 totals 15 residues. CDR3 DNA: TGTGCCAGCAGTCCCGGACAGAGATACTCCTACGAGCAGTACTTC. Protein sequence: CASSPGQRYSYEQYF.

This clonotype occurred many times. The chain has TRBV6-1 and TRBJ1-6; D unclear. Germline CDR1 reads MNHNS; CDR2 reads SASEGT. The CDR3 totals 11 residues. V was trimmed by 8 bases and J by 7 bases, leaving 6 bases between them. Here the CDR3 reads CASGGNSPLHF. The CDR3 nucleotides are TGTGCCAGCGGAGGGAATTCACCCCTCCACTTT.

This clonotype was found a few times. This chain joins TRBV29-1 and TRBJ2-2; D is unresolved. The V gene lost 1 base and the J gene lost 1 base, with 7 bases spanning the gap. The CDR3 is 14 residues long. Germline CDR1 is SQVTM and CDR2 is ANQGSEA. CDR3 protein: CSVEGRKNTGELFF. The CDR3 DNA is TGCAGCGTTGAAGGCAGAAAGAACACCGGGGAGCTGTTTTTT.

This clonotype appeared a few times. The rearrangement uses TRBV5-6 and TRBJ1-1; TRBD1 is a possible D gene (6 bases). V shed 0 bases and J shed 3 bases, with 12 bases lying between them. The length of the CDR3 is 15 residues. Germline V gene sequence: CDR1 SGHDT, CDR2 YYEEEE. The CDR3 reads CASSLEVAGDTEAFF. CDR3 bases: TGTGCCAGCAGCTTGGAGGTCGCAGGGGACACTGAAGCTTTCTTT.

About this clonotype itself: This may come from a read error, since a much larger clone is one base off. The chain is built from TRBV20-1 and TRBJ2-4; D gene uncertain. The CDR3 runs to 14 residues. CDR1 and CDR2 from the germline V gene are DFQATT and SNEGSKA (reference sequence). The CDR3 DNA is TGCAGTGCTAACGATTCCCCCACCAAAAACATTCAGTGCTTC. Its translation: CSANDSPTKNIQCF.

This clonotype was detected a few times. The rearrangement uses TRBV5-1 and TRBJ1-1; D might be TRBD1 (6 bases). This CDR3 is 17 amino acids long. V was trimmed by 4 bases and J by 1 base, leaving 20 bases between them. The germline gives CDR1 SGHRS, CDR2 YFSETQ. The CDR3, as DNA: TGCGCCAGCAGCCTCCGTTTTCGGGGGCCTCCGAACACTGAAGCTTTCTTT. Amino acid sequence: CASSLRFRGPPNTEAFF.

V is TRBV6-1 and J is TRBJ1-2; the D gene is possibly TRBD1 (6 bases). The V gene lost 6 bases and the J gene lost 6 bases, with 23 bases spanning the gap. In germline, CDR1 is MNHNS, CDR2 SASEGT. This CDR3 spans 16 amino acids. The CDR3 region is CASSFRGGGTLHGYTF. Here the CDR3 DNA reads TGTGCCAGCAGCTTCCGAGGGGGGGGAACCCTCCATGGCTACACCTTC.

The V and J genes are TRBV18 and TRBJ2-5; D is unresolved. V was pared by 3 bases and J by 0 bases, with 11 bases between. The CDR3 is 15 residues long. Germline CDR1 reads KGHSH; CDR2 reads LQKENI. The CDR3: CASSPLDINQETQYF. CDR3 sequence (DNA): TGTGCCAGCTCACCCCTAGACATAAACCAAGAGACCCAGTACTTC.

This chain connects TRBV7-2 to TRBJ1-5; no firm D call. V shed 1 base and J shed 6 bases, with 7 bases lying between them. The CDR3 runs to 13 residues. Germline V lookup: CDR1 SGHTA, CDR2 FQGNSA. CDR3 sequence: CASSLVHGQPQHF. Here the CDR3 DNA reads TGTGCCAGCAGCTTAGTCCATGGTCAGCCCCAGCATTTT.

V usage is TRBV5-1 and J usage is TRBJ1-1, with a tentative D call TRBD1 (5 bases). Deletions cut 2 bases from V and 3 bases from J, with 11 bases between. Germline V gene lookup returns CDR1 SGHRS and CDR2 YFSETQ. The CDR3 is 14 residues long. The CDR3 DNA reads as TGCGCCAGCAGCTTCGGGGCTTCGTACACTGAAGCTTTCTTT. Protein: CASSFGASYTEAFF.

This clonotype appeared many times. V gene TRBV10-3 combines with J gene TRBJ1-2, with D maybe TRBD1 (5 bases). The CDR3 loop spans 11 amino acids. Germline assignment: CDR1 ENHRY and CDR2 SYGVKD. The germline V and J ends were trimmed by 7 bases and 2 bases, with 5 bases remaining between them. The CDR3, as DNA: TGTGCCATCACAGGGAACTATGGCTACACCTTC. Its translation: CAITGNYGYTF.

The CDR3 DNA sequence: TGTGCCAGCAGTAGGGGGACGGACAGCTCCTACAATGAGCAGTTCTTC. It yields the protein CASSRGTDSSYNEQFF. V gene TRBV12-3 or TRBV12-4 combines with J gene TRBJ2-1; D perhaps matches TRBD1 (6 bases). The V and J ends lost 5 bases and 0 bases respectively, with 14 bases between them. The CDR3 is 16 amino acids.

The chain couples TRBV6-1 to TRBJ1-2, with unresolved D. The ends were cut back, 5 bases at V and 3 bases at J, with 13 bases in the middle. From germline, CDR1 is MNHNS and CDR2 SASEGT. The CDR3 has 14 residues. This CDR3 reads CASSRYTQDYGYTF. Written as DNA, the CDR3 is TGTGCCAGCAGTCGCTACACGCAAGACTATGGCTACACCTTC.

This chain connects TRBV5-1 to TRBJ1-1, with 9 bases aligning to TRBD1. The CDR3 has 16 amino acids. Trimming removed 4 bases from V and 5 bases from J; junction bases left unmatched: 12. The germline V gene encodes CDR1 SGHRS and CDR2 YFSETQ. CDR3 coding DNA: TGCGCCAGCAGCGGACAGACAGGGGGGTTCGGGACTGAAGCTTTCTTT. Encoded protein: CASSGQTGGFGTEAFF.

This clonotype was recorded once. The CDR3: CASSNQRGRRAKNIQYF. In DNA, the CDR3 is TGTGCCAGCAGTAACCAAAGGGGGAGGAGAGCCAAAAACATTCAGTACTTC. The J gene is TRBJ2-4, the V gene TRBV6-1; D tentatively fits TRBD1 or TRBD2 (6 bases each). Germline V gene sequence: CDR1 MNHNS, CDR2 SASEGT. V was cut by 5 bases and J by 0 bases, with 17 bases left in between. The CDR3 runs 17 residues.

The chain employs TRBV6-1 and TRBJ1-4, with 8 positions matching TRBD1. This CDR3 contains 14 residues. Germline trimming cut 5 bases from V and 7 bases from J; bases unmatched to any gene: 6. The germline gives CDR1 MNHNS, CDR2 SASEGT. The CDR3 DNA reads TGTGCCAGCAGTCCGCAGGGGGCGGGTGAAAAACTGTTTTTT. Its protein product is CASSPQGAGEKLFF.

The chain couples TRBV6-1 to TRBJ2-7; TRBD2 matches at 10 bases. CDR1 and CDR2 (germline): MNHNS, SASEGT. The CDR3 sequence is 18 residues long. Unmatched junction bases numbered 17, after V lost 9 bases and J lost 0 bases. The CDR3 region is CASWGSRLAGESSYEQYF. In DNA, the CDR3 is TGTGCCAGTTGGGGGTCGCGGCTAGCGGGAGAGAGCTCCTACGAGCAGTACTTC.

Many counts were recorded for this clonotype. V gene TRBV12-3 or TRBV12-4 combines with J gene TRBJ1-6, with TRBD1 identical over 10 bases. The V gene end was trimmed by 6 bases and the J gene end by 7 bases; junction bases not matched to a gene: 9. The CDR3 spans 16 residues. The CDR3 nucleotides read TGTGCCAGCAGCCCCCGGACAGGGGGTAGGAATTCACCCCTCCACTTT. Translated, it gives CASSPRTGGRNSPLHF.

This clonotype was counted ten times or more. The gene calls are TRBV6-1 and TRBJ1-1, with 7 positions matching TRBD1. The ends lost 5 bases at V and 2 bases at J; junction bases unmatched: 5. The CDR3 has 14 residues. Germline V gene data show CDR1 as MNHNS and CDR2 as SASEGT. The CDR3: CASSRQGANTEAFF. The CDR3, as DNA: TGTGCCAGCAGTCGACAGGGTGCAAACACTGAAGCTTTCTTT.

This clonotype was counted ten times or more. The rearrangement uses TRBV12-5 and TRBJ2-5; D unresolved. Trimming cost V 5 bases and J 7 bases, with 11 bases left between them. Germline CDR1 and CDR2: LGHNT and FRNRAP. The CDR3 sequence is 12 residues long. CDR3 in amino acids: CASGPGLSTQYF. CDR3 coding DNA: TGTGCTAGTGGTCCGGGCCTCTCGACCCAGTACTTC.

CDR3 region: CASRDRGRAMNTEAFF. CDR3 nucleotide sequence: TGTGCCAGTAGAGACAGGGGTCGAGCTATGAACACTGAAGCTTTCTTT. This sequence joins TRBV19 and TRBJ1-1; 8 bases fit TRBD1. This CDR3 contains 16 residues. V shed 6 bases and J 0 bases; nucleotides not matched to a gene: 9. The germline gives CDR1 LNHDA, CDR2 SQIVND (reference sequence). Full variable domain (missing parts from reference TRBV19 and TRBJ1-1): DGGITQSPKYLFRKEGQNVTLSCEQNLNHDAMYWYRQDPGQGLRLIYYSQIVNDFQKGDIAEGYSVSREKKESFPLTVTSAQKNPTAFYLCASRDRGRAMNTEAFFGQGTRLTVV.

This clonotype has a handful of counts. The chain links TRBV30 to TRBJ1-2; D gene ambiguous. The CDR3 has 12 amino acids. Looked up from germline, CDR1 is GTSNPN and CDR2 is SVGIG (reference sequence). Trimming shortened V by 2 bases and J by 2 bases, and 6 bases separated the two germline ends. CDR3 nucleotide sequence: TGTGCCTGGAGTAGCAGAAACTATGGCTACACCTTC. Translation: CAWSSRNYGYTF.

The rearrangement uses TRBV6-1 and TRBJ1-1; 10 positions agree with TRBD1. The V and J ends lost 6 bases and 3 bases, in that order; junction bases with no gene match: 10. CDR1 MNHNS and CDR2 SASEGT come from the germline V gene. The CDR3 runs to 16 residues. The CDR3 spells CASSSRQGALDTEAFF. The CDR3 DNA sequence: TGTGCCAGCAGCTCCCGACAGGGGGCTTTGGACACTGAAGCTTTCTTT.